This T cell receptor beta chain was obtained from a study of T cell repertoires in cytomegalovirus infection. TCRdb recomputed calls from the reads with MiXCR, one row per CDR3 protein. The data contain fewer than 650,000 distinct CDR3 sequences, roughly 43% of them singletons. About this clonotype itself: The antigen is not known.

Study results and caveats: Cumulative public TCR beta family frequency identified carriers of CMV plus the relevant HLA.

The CDR3 has 15 amino acids. Germline CDR1 reads ENHRY; CDR2 reads SYGVKD. Germline trimming cut 3 bases from V and 2 bases from J; bases unmatched to any gene: 2. The clonotype originates from a human donor in good health (CMV status not recorded). Some clones in this sample may be carry-over from other donors' samples. Sequenced here: cultured PBMCs, sampled from culture after CMV antigen stimulation. This chain joins TRBV10-3 and TRBJ2-2, with 8 bases matching TRBD2. Here the CDR3 reads CAISDGTRNTGELFF. CDR3 DNA: TGTGCCATCAGTGACGGGACTAGAAACACCGGGGAGCTGTTTTTT.